These 21 T cell receptor beta chains were all obtained from the same sample, sequenced in a study of metastatic and nonmetastatic thyroid tumors. Through MiXCR, TCRdb re-clonotyped the PCR reads. The table records over 65,000 clones, around an eighth of them present only once. Each patient went into thyroid surgery without having received any treatment. The sample was tumor tissue. Source of these receptors: a female donor with papillary thyroid cancer or a benign thyroid nodule (not recorded which). Some clones in this sample may be carry-over from other donors' samples.

This clone was recorded at least ten times. The chain combines TRBV10-3 with TRBJ2-1; 7 positions match TRBD1. Germline values: CDR1 ENHRY, CDR2 SYGVKD. V trimming: 9 bases; J trimming: 0 bases; junction bases outside the gene matches: 5. CDR3 size: 14 residues. CDR3 coding DNA: TGTGCCATTAACCCAGGGGGCTCCTACAATGAGCAGTTCTTC. Its translation: CAINPGGSYNEQFF.

This clone has ten or more counts. The sample has other DNA sequences that encode this CDR3 too. V and J are TRBV6-1 and TRBJ1-5; no definite D call. Germline V CDR1 and CDR2: MNHNS, SASEGT. This CDR3 has 14 amino acids. The V gene lost 4 bases and the J gene lost 2 bases, with 9 bases spanning the gap. CDR3 loop: CASSGLGGNQPQHF. Here the CDR3 DNA reads TGTGCCAGCAGTGGGCTTGGAGGCAATCAGCCCCAGCATTTT.

This clone occurred many times. The chain employs TRBV28 and TRBJ1-1; D might be TRBD1 (6 bases). Germline V gives CDR1 MDHEN, CDR2 SYDVKM. Trimming removed 2 bases at V and 0 bases at J, with 13 bases between. The length of the CDR3 is 16 residues. The CDR3 DNA sequence: TGTGCCAGCAGTTTAGCGGACAGAGACTTGAACACTGAAGCTTTCTTT. This encodes CASSLADRDLNTEAFF.

Notes on this clone: A much larger clonotype is one base distant, so this may be a read error. The rearrangement uses TRBV15 and TRBJ1-6; D remains ambiguous. CDR3 length: 14 residues. CDR1 LNHNV and CDR2 YYDKDF come from the germline V gene (reference sequence). The V and J ends lost 2 bases and 8 bases respectively, with 10 bases between them. The CDR3 DNA is TGTGCCACCAGCAGATTGCGGGGATATTCACCCCTCCACTTT. Amino acids: CATSRLRGYSPLHF.

This clone came up many times. The chain combines TRBV2 with TRBJ1-1, with 8 bases aligning to TRBD1. Germline trimming cut 7 bases from V and 4 bases from J; bases unmatched to any gene: 5. This CDR3 spans 13 amino acids. Germline values: CDR1 SNHLY, CDR2 FYNNEI. The CDR3 reads CASTLQGGTEAFF. The CDR3 DNA reads as TGTGCCAGCACCTTACAGGGGGGCACTGAAGCTTTCTTT.

This clone was seen only a few times. This may arise from a read error, as a much more abundant clone is one base away. This chain connects TRBV7-8 to TRBJ1-1; TRBD1 might be the D (5 bases). The CDR3 is 13 amino acids. The V gene's germline CDR1 is SGHVS and CDR2 FQNEAQ. V lost 3 bases and J lost 11, with 16 bases in between. CDR3 in amino acids: CASSFKGTPWAFF. The CDR3 bases are TGTGCCAGCAGCTTCAAGGGGACGCCCTGGGCTTTCTTT.

This clone was seen repeatedly, ten times or more. The chain joins TRBV5-1 to TRBJ2-1; 9 nucleotides align to TRBD1. The CDR3 is made up of 15 amino acids. Looked up from germline, CDR1 is SGHRS and CDR2 is YFSETQ. Germline trimming cut 2 bases from V and 2 bases from J; bases unmatched to any gene: 2. The CDR3 DNA sequence: TGCGCCAGCAGCTTACAGGGGGCAACCTACAATGAGCAGTTCTTC. Translating it yields CASSLQGATYNEQFF.

This clone came up many times. V and J are TRBV6-5 and TRBJ1-4; weak D call: TRBD1 (6 bases). Germline CDR1 and CDR2: MNHEY and SVGAGI. The CDR3 runs to 16 residues. V lost 2 bases and J 2 bases, leaving 12 bases between the germline ends. CDR3: CASSYRGGATNEKLFF. As DNA, the CDR3 is TGTGCCAGCAGTTACCGCGGGGGGGCTACTAATGAAAAACTGTTTTTT.

Ten or more counts support this clone. In the same sample, other DNA sequences code for this CDR3. This sequence joins TRBV12-5 and TRBJ1-6; 10 bases agree with TRBD1. The CDR3 extends over 14 amino acids. The V and J ends lost 4 bases and 7 bases, in that order; junction bases with no gene match: 1. Germline-derived CDR1 and CDR2 are LGHNT and FRNRAP. The CDR3, as DNA: TGTGCTAGTGGTTCGGGACAGGGGAATTCACCCCTCCACTTT. Amino acids: CASGSGQGNSPLHF. The full variable domain, in which reference TRBV12-5 and TRBJ1-6 provide the parts outside the CDR3, is DARVTQTPRHKVTEMGQEVTMRCQPILGHNTVFWYRQTMMQGLELLAYFRNRAPLDDSGMPKDRFSAEMPDATLATLKIQPSEPRDSAVYFCASGSGQGNSPLHFGNGTRLTVT.

A note on this clone: This could be a read error, since a much larger clone is one nucleotide away. The V call is TRBV9, the J call TRBJ2-3, with a weak D call TRBD2 (6 bases). Trimming took 3 bases from V and 4 from J, leaving 18 bases between them. The CDR3 runs to 16 residues. Germline V CDR1 and CDR2: SGDLS, YYNGEE. Written as DNA, the CDR3 is TGTGCCAGCAGCGCACAACTAGCCGCGACCGCAGATACGCAGTATTTT. This encodes CASSAQLAATADTQYF.

Many counts were recorded for this clone. Here the CDR3 reads CASSLDTYGYTF. The CDR3 nucleotides are TGTGCCAGCAGCTTAGACACCTATGGCTACACCTTC. This chain connects TRBV11-3 to TRBJ1-2; D gene unclear. CDR3 length: 12 residues. Germline assignment: CDR1 SGHNT and CDR2 YENEEA. The germline V and J ends were trimmed by 0 bases and 4 bases, with 3 bases remaining between them. Full variable domain (missing parts from reference TRBV11-3 and TRBJ1-2): EAGVVQSPRYKIIEKKQPVAFWCNPISGHNTLYWYLQNLGQGPELLIRYENEEAVDDSQLPKDRFSAERLKGVDSTLKIQPAELGDSAVYLCASSLDTYGYTFGSGTRLTVV.

This clone was seen many times. The chain is built from TRBV27 and TRBJ1-1, with TRBD1 as a possible D gene (5 bases). The ends were cut back, 3 bases at V and 1 base at J, with 9 bases in the middle. The CDR3 totals 14 residues. Germline V gives CDR1 MNHEY, CDR2 SMNVEV (reference sequence). CDR3 region: CASSLAGQNTEAFF. CDR3 sequence (DNA): TGTGCCAGCAGTTTGGCAGGGCAGAACACTGAAGCTTTCTTT.

This clone was seen at least ten times. This chain joins TRBV5-1 and TRBJ2-1; TRBD2 matches at 12 bases. V lost 2 bases, J lost 9 bases, and 9 bases stayed unmatched. Germline V gives CDR1 SGHRS, CDR2 YFSETQ. The CDR3 is made up of 16 amino acids. The CDR3 region is CASSFIGLAGLGEQFF. As DNA, the CDR3 is TGCGCCAGCAGCTTTATCGGACTAGCGGGGTTAGGTGAGCAGTTCTTC.

V gene TRBV5-4 combines with J gene TRBJ2-1; 11 bases fit TRBD2. The CDR3 covers 18 residues. V lost 0 bases to trimming and J lost 9 bases; unmatched junction nucleotides: 14. Germline V gene data show CDR1 as SGHNT and CDR2 as YYREEE (reference sequence). The CDR3 DNA follows: TGTGCCAGCAGCTTGGGGGGTCTAGCGGGAGGCAAGTTCACTGAGCAGTTCTTC. Amino acids: CASSLGGLAGGKFTEQFF. The full variable domain, rest sourced from reference TRBV5-4 and TRBJ2-1, is ETGVTQSPTHLIKTRGQQVTLRCSSQSGHNTVSWYQQALGQGPQFIFQYYREEENGRGNFPPRFSGLQFPNYSSELNVNALELDDSALYLCASSLGGLAGGKFTEQFFGPGTRLTVL.

Only a few counts were recorded for this clone. A much more abundant neighbour one base away suggests this may be a read error. V gene TRBV2 combines with J gene TRBJ1-1; possibly TRBD1 for D (6 bases). The CDR3 extends over 14 amino acids. Germline loops: CDR1 SNHLY, CDR2 FYNNEI. The V end lost 4 bases, the J end lost 4 bases, and 13 bases lay between the germline ends. The CDR3 DNA is TGTGCCAGCAGTGCAGGGGAAAGGGTCACTGAAGCTTTCTTT. It specifies CASSAGERVTEAFF.

This clone was observed many times. The chain joins TRBV9 to TRBJ2-3; D perhaps matches TRBD1 (5 bases). The V end was cut by 4 bases, the J end by 6 bases, with 21 bases between. CDR3 size: 16 residues. Per the germline V gene, CDR1 is SGDLS and CDR2 is YYNGEE. The CDR3 spells CASSFTGSKGYDTQYF. The CDR3 DNA reads TGTGCCAGCAGCTTCACCGGGTCTAAGGGGTATGATACGCAGTATTTT.

To note about this clone: At one end the junction does not follow the germline gene, possibly because of a read error. The J gene is TRBJ1-3, the V gene TRBV7-8; tentatively, D is TRBD1 (6 bases). This CDR3 spans 15 amino acids. CDR1 and CDR2 (germline): SGHVS, FQNEAQ. CDR3 DNA sequence: TGTGCCAGCAGCTTAATGGGGGGCTCTGGAAGCACCATATATTTT. This sequence encodes CASSLMGGSGSTIYF.

This clone has at least ten counts. V gene TRBV19 combines with J gene TRBJ2-7; 12 bases match TRBD2. The CDR3 is made up of 19 amino acids. From germline, CDR1 is LNHDA and CDR2 SQIVND (reference sequence). J was trimmed by 0 bases and V by 5 bases; bases with no gene match: 14. The CDR3 nucleotides read TGTGCCAGTAGTGGACGACTAGCGGGAGTAAGGGGTAGCTCCTACGAGCAGTACTTC. Protein sequence: CASSGRLAGVRGSSYEQYF.

In regard to this clone: This specimen includes other DNA sequences encoding the same CDR3. This rearrangement joins TRBV6-7 to TRBJ2-4; tentative D call: TRBD2 (5 bases). TRBV6-7 is assigned to the ORF class and has an uncertain function. Deletions cut 4 bases from V and 4 bases from J, with 5 bases between. The CDR3 consists of 12 residues. Here the CDR3 reads CASSSGKNIQYF. The CDR3, as DNA: TGTGCCAGCAGTTCGGGGAAAAACATTCAGTACTTC.

This clone was observed many times. The sample has other DNA sequences that encode this CDR3 too. The V call is TRBV25-1, the J call TRBJ2-1, with D uncertain. Per the germline V gene, CDR1 is MGHDK and CDR2 is SYGVNS. The CDR3 spans 14 residues. Trimming cost V 8 bases and J 3 bases, with 14 bases left between them. CDR3 sequence: CASGKANVYNEQFF. CDR3 in DNA: TGTGCCAGCGGTAAGGCTAACGTCTACAATGAGCAGTTCTTC.

The table lists this clone with a few counts. A much larger clone lies a single base off, so this may be a read error. This chain links TRBV7-6 with TRBJ2-7, with a tentative D call TRBD2 (5 bases). The V end was cut by 5 bases, the J end by 4 bases, with 15 bases between. From germline, CDR1 is SGHVS and CDR2 FNYEAQ. The CDR3 extends over 14 amino acids. For the CDR3, the DNA is TGTGCCAGCAGCGCGGGTCCGGTGATGTACGAGCAGTACTTC. Translating gives CASSAGPVMYEQYF.